This T cell receptor (beta chain) was documented in a study of identical twins (dated by TCRdb to between 2015 and 2016). Background for the entire study: To test whether fetal clonotypes persist, this study deep-sequenced TCR alpha and beta repertoires from monozygotic twins, from unrelated adults of various ages, and from cord blood. To rule out contamination, replicate twin experiments were performed at different times with different library preparation protocols.

This clonotype has ten or more counts. Its antigen is not yet known. No base-level quality is on record; no much larger clone is a single base apart. Every donor in the study was a healthy Caucasian. The twin cohort comprised three pairs of female monozygotic twins, all aged roughly 18 to 30 years. CD4+ and CD8+ T cell populations were isolated with positive isolation kits from Invitrogen. The investigation overall reported the following: A weaker excess of twin sharing was found in beta out-of-frame sequences because the signal-to-noise ratio was lowered by fewer shared sequences. Because the same donors could not be followed over many years, the conclusions relied on cross-sectional statistical analysis. Out-of-frame TCR alpha sequences shared between twins showed an excess of low generation-probability sequences compared with coincidental sharing between unrelated individuals. Fewer insertions were carried by abundant cord blood beta clonotypes, a similar but weaker trend appeared in young adult naive repertoires, and no such trend appeared in memory repertoires. Recombination models systematically underestimated out-of-frame TCR alpha sharing in monozygotic twins but agreed with sharing between unrelated individuals. Invariant T cells such as MAIT and iNKT could partly confound zero-insertion analyses, although diverse VJ usage argued against such confounding for most clonotypes.

From cysteine to phenylalanine, the CDR3 is 14 amino acids long. The entry retains the CDR3 DNA only, 42 bases that are in frame from base 1. The germline ends are 14 bases apart after V is trimmed by 5 bases and J by 4 bases. The library came from 5' RACE. Data came from an Illumina HiSeq 2000. A universal primer binding site was added through template switching, and the final cDNA carried a unique molecular identifier so that TCR cDNA molecules could be counted accurately. Specific primers in the conserved constant-segment region were used to synthesize first-strand cDNA for TCR alpha and beta chains. To control for contamination, each cDNA library was double barcoded with a SMART-Mk sample barcode plus Illumina barcodes. TruSeq adapter sequences along with Illumina sample barcodes were introduced in two successive PCR steps. The Illumina HiSeq platform was used with custom primers to sequence TCR alpha and beta cDNA libraries. From the authors' description of their analysis: MiGEC was used to process raw reads and extract unique molecular identifiers, and MiXCR was used to find CDR3 positions. For each individual, recombination models were inferred using an EM algorithm with the repgenHMM and IGoR tools. The tcR package in R was used for shared clonotype analysis, with sharing normalized by the product of cloneset sizes. Out-of-frame nonproductive sequences were analyzed to study raw recombination free of thymic and clonal selection effects. The public reads were reanalyzed by TCRdb: fastp trimming at Q25, MiXCR alignment, in-frame beta chains only. For every CDR3 protein sequence, its rows merge into one entry that carries the most common genes and DNA. The authors' filters were not applied to this entry. The sample table holds around 530,000 distinct CDR3 sequences, of which 12% to 15% were seen once. About 0.47% of the sample is held by the ten biggest clonotypes.

This sample also belongs to another study, concerning yellow fever vaccine responses in identical twins. The second study's paper adds: According to the authors, the vaccine-induced T cell response in identical twins seemed to be partly convergent and partly specific to each individual. Focusing on identical twins, the study followed the T cell clones that responded to the vaccine, and did so with precision.

The receptor was derived from a woman in her late teens or twenties in good health. Sequences were obtained from CD4+ T cells sorted from blood. This sequence uses TRBV12-3 or TRBV12-4 and TRBJ1-1, and TRBD1 may be the D gene, going by 5 matching bases. The nucleotide sequence is given as TGTGCCAGCAGTCTCGGGACGGCGGGCACTGAAGCTTTCTTT. Translated, it reads CASSLGTAGTEAFF.